These 10 T cell receptor beta chains came from one sample sequenced in a study of blood T cell repertoires in COVID-19 (dated by TCRdb to the early 2020s). Libraries were built with the immunoSEQ multiplex PCR assay. TCRdb holds this immuneACCESS table with in-frame rearrangements only. Some clones are missing; in checked studies, unresolved V genes explain under half, and the rest has no known cause. The sample records a few hundred thousand clones, 75% to 90% of which are singletons. Roughly 0.96% of the sample goes to the ten largest clones. Sequenced: peripheral blood. The receptor set was obtained from a woman aged 40 to 50 who had recovered from COVID-19.

In this sample, this clone turned up once. The chain employs TRBV6-5 and TRBJ1-3, with no clear D. CDR1 and CDR2 (germline): MNHEY, SVGAGI. The V end lost 5 bases, the J end lost 0 bases, and 11 bases lay between the germline ends. The CDR3 has 15 residues. The CDR3 reads CASSRQPGSGNTIYF. In DNA form, the CDR3 reads TGTGCCAGCAGTAGGCAGCCGGGCTCTGGAAACACCATATATTTT.

V is TRBV30 and J is TRBJ1-1; D is uncertain. Trimming removed 2 bases from V and 7 bases from J, with 11 bases in between. The CDR3 loop spans 12 amino acids. The germline CDR1 and CDR2 sequences are GTSNPN and SVGIG (reference sequence). The CDR3 bases are TGTGCCTGGAGTAGAGGAGGACGTGAAGCTTTCTTT. Protein: CAWSRGGREAFF.

V gene TRBV28 combines with J gene TRBJ2-1, with D perhaps TRBD1 (6 bases). Germline values: CDR1 MDHEN, CDR2 SYDVKM. CDR3 length equals 15 residues. The germline V and J ends were trimmed by 4 bases and 0 bases, with 10 bases remaining between them. The CDR3 spells CASSSGQSSYNEQFF. CDR3 DNA sequence: TGTGCCAGCAGTTCAGGACAGAGCTCCTACAATGAGCAGTTCTTC.

The J gene is TRBJ1-6, the V gene TRBV27; TRBD1 aligns across 7 bases. This CDR3 region has 15 residues. CDR1 MNHEY and CDR2 SMNVEV come from the germline V gene (reference sequence). The ends lost 8 bases at V and 5 bases at J; junction bases unmatched: 9. In DNA form, the CDR3 reads TGTGCCAGCCGCGGATTAGACAGGGATAATTCACCCCTCCACTTT. It translates to CASRGLDRDNSPLHF.

This clone has a handful of counts. The rearrangement uses TRBV24-1 and TRBJ2-3, with 7 bases identical to TRBD2. Germline V lookup: CDR1 KGHDR, CDR2 SFDVKD. The ends lost 0 bases at V and 6 bases at J; junction bases unmatched: 8. The length of the CDR3 is 16 residues. The CDR3 DNA reads TGTGCCACCAGTGATTTGAATAGCGGGCGGGGGGATACGCAGTATTTT. Its translation is CATSDLNSGRGDTQYF.

This clone was seen only once. The chain links TRBV29-1 to TRBJ1-2; 7 positions agree with TRBD1. Germline assignment: CDR1 SQVTM and CDR2 ANQGSEA. J was trimmed by 5 bases and V by 7 bases; bases with no gene match: 19. This CDR3 comprises 16 residues. CDR3 amino acids: CSASGTEGNWWYGYTF. The CDR3 DNA follows: TGCAGCGCCTCCGGGACAGAGGGGAATTGGTGGTATGGCTACACCTTC.

The chain employs TRBV4-2 and TRBJ2-7, with a tentative D call TRBD2 (6 bases). Trimming removed 1 base at V and 2 bases at J, with 9 bases between. The CDR3 sequence is 14 residues long. Germline values: CDR1 LGHNA, CDR2 YNFKEQ. CDR3 loop: CASSQGRGAYEQYF. In DNA form, the CDR3 reads TGTGCCAGCAGCCAAGGGCGGGGTGCCTACGAGCAGTACTTC.

The chain combines TRBV11-2 with TRBJ2-3, with TRBD2 matching over 8 bases. The germline V gene has CDR1 SGHAT and CDR2 FQNNGV. With 1 base clipped from V and 0 bases from J, the junction kept 3 bases outside the gene matches. The CDR3 is 16 residues long. CDR3 DNA: TGTGCCAGCAGCTTAGGCGCTAGCGGGAGCACAGATACGCAGTATTTT. This encodes CASSLGASGSTDTQYF.

This chain uses TRBV11-2 with TRBJ2-7, with D possibly matching TRBD1 (6 bases). The CDR3 length is 13 residues. Germline CDR1 SGHAT, CDR2 FQNNGV. Deletions cut 4 bases from V and 2 bases from J, with 9 bases between. CDR3 DNA sequence: TGTGCCAGCAGCTCCGGACAGACCTACGAGCAGTACTTC. This sequence encodes CASSSGQTYEQYF.

V is TRBV4-1 and J is TRBJ2-7; 7 nucleotides match TRBD2. The CDR3 totals 15 residues. The V gene end was trimmed by 1 base and the J gene end by 0 bases; junction bases not matched to a gene: 3. Germline CDR1 and CDR2: MGHRA and YSYEKL. The CDR3 here is CASSQGASGSYEQYF. CDR3 nucleotide sequence: TGCGCCAGCAGCCAAGGCGCTAGCGGCTCCTACGAGCAGTACTTC.